This T cell receptor (beta chain) stems from a study of blood T cell repertoires in COVID-19. Produced via immunoSEQ multiplex PCR; TCRdb's table is partial and in-frame only. This sample has over 55,000 clones; around 83% occur once, and the top ten carry about 5%. Germline-derived CDR1 and CDR2 are SGDLS and YYNGEE. The CDR3 runs to 15 residues. Trimming took 3 bases from V and 4 from J; bases not matched to a gene: 7. Sequenced: peripheral blood. This clonotype was sampled from a man between 45 and 60 years old with active COVID-19. J is TRBJ2-7 and V is TRBV9; TRBD1 matches at 10 bases. The CDR3 protein is CASSASGQGMYEQYF. The CDR3 bases are TGTGCCAGCAGCGCCTCGGGACAGGGGATGTACGAGCAGTACTTC. The whole variable domain, remainder taken from reference TRBV9 and TRBJ2-7, is DSGVTQTPKHLITATGQRVTLRCSPRSGDLSVYWYQQSLDQGLQFLIQYYNGEERAKGNILERFSAQQFPDLHSELNLSSLELGDSALYFCASSASGQGMYEQYFGPGTRLTVT.